A single sample gave rise to the 15 T cell receptor beta chains below, sequenced in a study of radiotherapy plus CTLA-4 blockade in lung cancer. TCRdb's table, derived via immunoSEQ multiplex PCR, lists solely in-frame clones and lacks some. The sample records 70,000 to 85,000 clones, roughly 74% being singletons. The sequenced sample was peripheral blood, obtained from a patient treated with radiotherapy plus ipilimumab. The origin of the receptors is a human donor with non-small cell lung cancer whose response to radiotherapy plus ipilimumab could not be evaluated.

The genes are TRBV27 and TRBJ1-2; TRBD1 is a possible D gene (6 bases). The CDR3 has 13 residues. V shed 2 bases and J shed 5 bases, with 9 bases lying between them. Germline V gene sequence: CDR1 MNHEY, CDR2 SMNVEV (reference sequence). The CDR3 region is CASSLGGRYGYTF. CDR3 bases: TGTGCCAGCAGTTTAGGGGGCCGGTATGGCTACACCTTC.

CDR3 amino acids: CASSIARQADGYTF. For the CDR3, the DNA is TGTGCCAGTAGTATAGCTCGACAGGCGGATGGCTACACCTTC. The chain combines TRBV19 with TRBJ1-2; tentative D call: TRBD1 (6 bases). This CDR3 region has 14 residues. Trimming left V 1 base short and J 6 bases short, with 12 bases between. Germline V CDR1 and CDR2: LNHDA, SQIVND (reference sequence).

This clone has more than one count but fewer than ten. The chain joins TRBV6-6 to TRBJ2-6; no clear D. The germline CDR1 and CDR2 sequences are MNHNY and SVGAGI (reference sequence). There are 15 residues in the CDR3. The V end was cut by 2 bases, the J end by 2 bases, with 7 bases between. Here the CDR3 reads CASSYAGAGANVLTF. For the CDR3, the DNA is TGTGCCAGCAGTTACGCCGGTGCTGGGGCCAACGTCCTGACTTTC.

The table lists this clone with a few counts. The V gene is TRBV7-9, the J gene TRBJ2-7, with D possibly matching TRBD1 (6 bases). V dropped 5 bases and J dropped 5 bases, with 7 bases sitting between them. CDR1 and CDR2 from the germline V gene are SEHNR and FQNEAQ (reference sequence). The CDR3 spans 11 residues. DNA for the CDR3: TGTGCCAGCAGCCGGACAGACGAGCAGTACTTC. Translating gives CASSRTDEQYF.

The CDR3 DNA follows: TGTGCCAGCAGCTTAACAGGGGGCGCTAACTATGGCTACACCTTC. This encodes CASSLTGGANYGYTF. V gene TRBV7-2 combines with J gene TRBJ1-2; 9 bases line up with TRBD1. With V trimmed by 2 bases and J by 0 bases, 1 base remained unmatched. This CDR3 has 15 amino acids. CDR1 is SGHTA and CDR2 is FQGNSA in the germline V gene.

This clone has a handful of counts. This chain connects TRBV29-1 to TRBJ2-3; tentatively, D is TRBD1 (5 bases). CDR3 length: 13 amino acids. Germline CDR1 and CDR2: SQVTM and ANQGSEA. Trimming stripped 4 bases from V and 1 base from J, with 9 bases between. CDR3 DNA sequence: TGCAGCGTTGGTGTAGGGGGCACAGATACGCAGTATTTT. Translation: CSVGVGGTDTQYF.

Worth noting for this clone: A read error may produce the germline difference seen at one junction end. The rearrangement joins TRBV15 to TRBJ2-1; TRBD1 matches 9 bases. The CDR3 has 16 amino acids. Germline V gene sequence: CDR1 LNHNV, CDR2 YYDKDF (reference sequence). CDR3 nucleotide sequence: TGTGCCGCCAGCAGACCCGGGACAGGGATCCACAATGAGCAGTTCTTC. Its translation: CAASRPGTGIHNEQFF.

The V and J genes are TRBV4-3 and TRBJ1-1, with D perhaps TRBD1 (5 bases). V gave up 1 base and J gave up 0 bases, with 9 bases separating them. The CDR3 is 15 residues long. Germline V CDR1 and CDR2: LGHNA, YSLEER. As DNA, the CDR3 is TGCGCCAGCAGCCAAGTGGGCAGGGTGAACACTGAAGCTTTCTTT. Translated: CASSQVGRVNTEAFF.

The rearrangement joins TRBV19 to TRBJ2-2; D remains unclear. CDR1 is LNHDA and CDR2 is SQIVND in the germline V gene (reference sequence). V was trimmed by 6 bases and J by 4 bases, leaving 3 bases between them. CDR3 size: 11 residues. The chain's CDR3 is CASSFTGELFF. The CDR3 coding sequence is TGTGCCAGTAGCTTCACCGGGGAGCTGTTTTTT.

V usage is TRBV2 and J usage is TRBJ2-7; 8 bases match TRBD1. The CDR3 sequence is 13 residues long. Germline values: CDR1 SNHLY, CDR2 FYNNEI. With V trimmed by 6 bases and J by 5 bases, 6 bases remained unmatched. In nucleotides, the CDR3 is TGTGCCAGCAGCCGACAGGGGTGGAACGAGCAGTACTTC. Translation gives CASSRQGWNEQYF.

The CDR3 bases are TGTGCCATCAGTGAGGACAGGGCTGGTGGCTACACCTTC. It specifies CAISEDRAGGYTF. J is TRBJ1-2 and V is TRBV10-3; TRBD1 matches 7 bases. There are 13 residues in the CDR3. Germline V CDR1 and CDR2: ENHRY, SYGVKD. V shed 2 bases, J shed 7 bases, and the junction held 4 bases outside the gene matches.

The chain employs TRBV19 and TRBJ2-5; TRBD1 matches at 7 bases. The V gene end was trimmed by 2 bases and the J gene end by 1 base; junction bases not matched to a gene: 1. In germline, CDR1 is LNHDA, CDR2 SQIVND (reference sequence). CDR3 length: 14 residues. The CDR3 nucleotides read TGTGCCAGTAGTATAAACAGGGGCCAAGAGACCCAGTACTTC. Protein sequence: CASSINRGQETQYF.

The rearrangement joins TRBV21-1 to TRBJ1-1; the table's D call of TRBD1 was not tested on the DNA. TRBV21-1 is an annotated pseudogene. The CDR3 is made up of 13 amino acids. CDR3 amino acids: CASLGQGGTEAFF. The DNA of the CDR3 is TGTGCCAGCTTGGGACAGGGAGGCACTGAAGCTTTCTTT.

The chain employs TRBV5-4 and TRBJ1-1; tentatively, D is TRBD1 (6 bases). The CDR3 is 13 amino acids. CDR1 SGHNT and CDR2 YYREEE come from the germline V gene (reference sequence). V dropped 6 bases and J dropped 6 bases, with 15 bases sitting between them. CDR3 sequence reads: CASKGGGAPEAFF. The CDR3 nucleotides read TGTGCCAGCAAAGGCGGGGGGGCCCCTGAAGCTTTCTTT.

The genes are TRBV30 and TRBJ1-2; no firm D call. The CDR3 is 13 amino acids. The V gene lost 0 bases and the J gene lost 8 bases, with 13 bases spanning the gap. In germline, CDR1 is GTSNPN, CDR2 SVGIG (reference sequence). In DNA, the CDR3 is TGTGCCTGGAGTGTAAGGAGCCGCCAGGGCTACACCTTC. Its protein product is CAWSVRSRQGYTF.